This is a list of T cell receptor beta chains from one sample in a study of OX40 agonist ivuxolimab in advanced cancers. The protocol was immunoSEQ multiplex PCR, while the TCRdb copy is restricted to in-frame clones and leaves out a portion. The sample has tens of thousands of clones, about 88% seen once. The starting material was CD4+ or CD8+ T cells sorted from blood, obtained in a trial of the OX40 agonist ivuxolimab. These receptors all stem from an adult with an advanced solid tumor such as melanoma, head and neck, liver or kidney cancer. Each CDR3 is given with its conserved first and last residue. Each record gives: clone size, V gene, J gene, D gene, CDR3 DNA, CDR3 protein. D genes are given only for firm matches. Clone size is shown for a subset of rows, as once, few, many or a class of expanded clone.

NA	TRBV27	TRBJ1-4	TRBD1	TGTGCCAGCAGCGGGACAGGGGGGGAAAAACTGTTTTTT	CASSGTGGEKLFF
NA	TRBV2	TRBJ2-5	NA	TGTGCCAGCAGGCCCCGGTCCCGACTAGAGACCCAGTACTTC	CASRPRSRLETQYF
NA	TRBV28	TRBJ2-3	TRBD1	TGTGCCAGCAGGTTGGACAGGGGGGATACGCAGTATTTT	CASRLDRGDTQYF
NA	TRBV5-4	TRBJ2-1	TRBD2	TGTGCCAGCAGCTTGGAACTAGCGGTAAATGAGCAGTTCTTC	CASSLELAVNEQFF
NA	TRBV11-1	TRBJ2-3	NA	TGTGCCAGCAGCGACAGGGGCGGGGGCGATACGCAGTATTTT	CASSDRGGGDTQYF
NA	TRBV7-2	TRBJ1-2	NA	TGTGCCAGCAGCTTAATGGACAGCCACTATGGCTACACCTTC	CASSLMDSHYGYTF
NA	TRBV6-5	TRBJ1-2	NA	TGTGCCAGCAGTTACGGGGGGCTTGGCGGCTACACCTTC	CASSYGGLGGYTF
NA	TRBV7-2	TRBJ2-2	NA	TGTGCCAGCAGCTCCGCCGGACAGAATACCGGGGAGCTGTTTTTT	CASSSAGQNTGELFF
NA	TRBV19	TRBJ1-2	TRBD1	TGTGCCAGTACCACCACAGGGGGCTGGTTTGGCTACACCTTC	CASTTTGGWFGYTF
NA	TRBV18	TRBJ2-7	NA	TGTGCCAGCTCACCACGCGGTATAACCTACGAGCAGTACTTC	CASSPRGITYEQYF
NA	TRBV7-9	TRBJ1-2	NA	TGTGCCAGCAGCTTTGAGGGGTTGGGCTATGGCTACACCTTC	CASSFEGLGYGYTF
NA	TRBV4-3	TRBJ1-2	TRBD1	TGCGCCAGCAGCCAAGATCACAGGGGTGACTATGGCTACACCTTC	CASSQDHRGDYGYTF
NA	TRBV5-6	TRBJ2-3	NA	TGTGCCAGCAGCTCAAAATACACAGATACGCAGTATTTT	CASSSKYTDTQYF
NA	TRBV7-9	TRBJ2-7	NA	TGTGCCAGCAGCTTAGTCCCTCAAGTCCCCTACGAGCAGTACTTC	CASSLVPQVPYEQYF
NA	TRBV6-5	TRBJ2-7	NA	TGTGCCAGCAGTTACTCCCAGGGTTTATACGAGCAGTACTTC	CASSYSQGLYEQYF
NA	TRBV7-2	TRBJ2-2	NA	TGTGCCAGCAGCGCGGGTCTAAACACCGGGGAGCTGTTTTTT	CASSAGLNTGELFF
few	TRBV30	TRBJ1-2	TRBD1	TGTGCCTACTTAAGACAGGGCCATGGCTACACCTTC	CAYLRQGHGYTF
NA	TRBV2	TRBJ2-5	NA	TGTGCCAGCACCAAGACAGATCAAGAGACCCAGTACTTC	CASTKTDQETQYF
few	TRBV28	TRBJ1-2	NA	TGTGCCAGCAACACAAGGCGGGGCTACACCTTC	CASNTRRGYTF
NA	TRBV29-1	TRBJ2-1	TRBD1	TGCAGCGTTGACAGGGGGTACAATGAGCAGTTCTTC	CSVDRGYNEQFF
NA	TRBV28	TRBJ2-5	NA	TGTGCCAGCAGTTTACACGGGTTTTGGACCCAGTACTTC	CASSLHGFWTQYF
NA	TRBV19	TRBJ1-1	NA	TGTGCCAGTAGTGCCCGGGACACTCTGAACACTGAAGCTTTCTTT	CASSARDTLNTEAFF
NA	TRBV14	TRBJ1-1	NA	TGTGCCAGCAGCCAAGTTCTGAAGACTGAAGCTTTCTTT	CASSQVLKTEAFF
NA	TRBV29-1	TRBJ1-2	NA	TGCAGCGTTGACAGGCAGGGATCACGCTACACCTTC	CSVDRQGSRYTF
NA	TRBV18	TRBJ1-1	TRBD1	TGTGCCAGCTCACCGCAGGGGGCAGCCATGAACACTGAAGCTTTCTTT	CASSPQGAAMNTEAFF
NA	TRBV2	TRBJ2-3	NA	TGTGCCAGCACCAGTTTTGATACGCAGTATTTT	CASTSFDTQYF
NA	TRBV6-6	TRBJ2-4	NA	TGTGCCAGCAGTTACTCGATTGAAGCCAAAAACATTCAGTACTTC	CASSYSIEAKNIQYF
once	TRBV28	TRBJ2-5	NA	TGTGCCACGCGTCGGTCTAGCATTGAGACCCAGTACTTC	CATRRSSIETQYF
NA	TRBV28	TRBJ1-1	NA	TGTGCCAGCAGTTTGAATGGCCGATTCATGGCTTTCTTT	CASSLNGRFMAFF
NA	TRBV5-1	TRBJ1-2	NA	TGCGCCAGCAGCTTGGGGGAGAGGGACTATGGCTACACCTTC	CASSLGERDYGYTF
NA	TRBV5-6	TRBJ2-7	NA	TGTGCCAGCAGCTTGGCGGCCTCCCGGTCCGAGCAGTACTTC	CASSLAASRSEQYF
NA	TRBV10-3	TRBJ2-7	TRBD2	TGTGCCATCAGTGATATTTTCCTAGCGGGGACCTACGAGCAGTACTTC	CAISDIFLAGTYEQYF
NA	TRBV7-2	TRBJ2-3	NA	TGTGCCAGCAGCTCTGATAGGCAGCGGCCTTCTAGCACAGATACGCAGTATTTT	CASSSDRQRPSSTDTQYF
NA	TRBV28	TRBJ2-1	TRBD1	TGTGCCAGCAGTATGATGACAGGGGTCAATGAGCAGTTCTTC	CASSMMTGVNEQFF
NA	TRBV5-1	TRBJ1-5	NA	TGCGCCAGCAGCTTGGACGGGAGCAATCAGCCCCAGCATTTT	CASSLDGSNQPQHF
once	TRBV27	TRBJ1-1	NA	TGTGCCAGCAGTTCTCCGACAAGGAACACTGAAGCTTTCTTT	CASSSPTRNTEAFF
few	TRBV18	TRBJ2-1	NA	TGTGCCAGCTCACCATCTGAAAATCGGGGGCAGTTCTTC	CASSPSENRGQFF
NA	TRBV9	TRBJ2-1	TRBD1	TGTGCCAGCAGCGTAAAGGGACAGAACTACAATGAGCAGTTCTTC	CASSVKGQNYNEQFF
NA	TRBV28	TRBJ2-7	NA	TGTGCCAGCAACACGACCCCGGGACCGGAATACGAGCAGTACTTC	CASNTTPGPEYEQYF
NA	TRBV7-2	TRBJ1-3	NA	TGTGCCAGCAGCTTTCTCCAGGGGCCCTCTGGAAACACCATATATTTT	CASSFLQGPSGNTIYF
NA	TRBV7-6	TRBJ2-1	NA	TGTGCCAGCAGCTTCGGGACTCAAGGCTTCAATGAGCAGTTCTTC	CASSFGTQGFNEQFF
NA	TRBV7-2	TRBJ2-7	NA	TGTGCCAGCAGCGAGGACTTGCCCCCCTACGAGCAGTACTTC	CASSEDLPPYEQYF
NA	TRBV6-7	TRBJ1-2	TRBD1	TGTGCCAGCCATTCAGGGGGCTATGGCTACACCTTC	CASHSGGYGYTF
NA	TRBV10-2	TRBJ1-4	NA	TGCGCCAGCAGTGGAGGGGGAGGCGAAAAACTGTTTTTT	CASSGGGGEKLFF
NA	TRBV7-2	TRBJ2-1	TRBD1	TGTGCCAGCAGCCCCCGGACAGGCAATGAGCAGTTCTTC	CASSPRTGNEQFF
NA	TRBV7-8	TRBJ1-4	NA	TGTGCCAGCAGCATCAGGCTTAATGAAAAACTGTTTTTT	CASSIRLNEKLFF